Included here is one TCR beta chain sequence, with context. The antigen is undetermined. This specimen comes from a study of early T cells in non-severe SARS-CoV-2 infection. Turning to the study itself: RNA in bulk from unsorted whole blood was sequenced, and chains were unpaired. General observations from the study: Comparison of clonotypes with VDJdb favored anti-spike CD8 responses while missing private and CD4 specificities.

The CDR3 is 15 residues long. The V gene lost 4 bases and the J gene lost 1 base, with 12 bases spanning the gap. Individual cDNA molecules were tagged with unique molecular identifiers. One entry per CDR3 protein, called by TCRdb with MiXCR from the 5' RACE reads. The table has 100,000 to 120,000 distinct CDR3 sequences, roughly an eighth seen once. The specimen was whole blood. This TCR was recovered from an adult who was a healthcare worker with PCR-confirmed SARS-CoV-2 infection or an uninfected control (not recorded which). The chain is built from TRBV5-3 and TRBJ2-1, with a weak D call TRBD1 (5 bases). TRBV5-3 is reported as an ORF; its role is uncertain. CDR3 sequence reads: CARSLDRASYNEQFF. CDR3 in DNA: TGTGCCAGAAGCCTAGACAGAGCTTCCTACAATGAGCAGTTCTTC.